Listed below are T cell receptor beta chains from one sample, sequenced in a study of blood T cell repertoires in COVID-19. The table came from immunoSEQ multiplex PCR; TCRdb's copy has only in-frame clones and leaves some out. The data contain around 240,000 clones, approximately 85% of them singletons. Sequencing used PBMCs or T cells enriched from blood (not recorded which). The receptors were sampled from a woman aged 45 to 65 who had recovered from COVID-19. Both conserved end residues are part of each CDR3. Fields, in order: D gene, V gene, clone size, J gene, CDR3 length, CDR3 protein, CDR3 DNA. A D gene is named only where the DNA matches it firmly. Size is omitted from some rows. Given values are once, few, many or a class for expanded clones.

>TRBD1|TRBV27|NA|TRBJ2-5|17
CASTLSRDRGLWETQYF
TGTGCCAGCACTCTGTCCCGGGACAGGGGGCTTTGGGAGACCCAGTACTTC
>TRBD1|TRBV10-3|NA|TRBJ2-3|17
CAISDVKTGQGPDTQYF
TGTGCCATCAGTGATGTTAAGACGGGACAGGGGCCAGATACGCAGTATTTT
>NA|TRBV28|few|TRBJ2-7|15
CASSEWGRGHYEQYF
TGTGCCAGCTCTGAGTGGGGCAGGGGTCACTACGAGCAGTACTTC
>TRBD1|TRBV28|NA|TRBJ1-1|14
CASSPGGTVPEAFF
TGTGCCAGCAGTCCAGGGGGTACGGTCCCTGAAGCTTTCTTT
>TRBD2|TRBV28|NA|TRBJ2-1|16
CASSSGTSGSNNEQFF
TGTGCCAGCAGTTCCGGGACTAGCGGGAGTAACAATGAGCAGTTCTTC
>TRBD2|TRBV11-1|NA|TRBJ2-1|14
CASKGGSTYNEQFF
TGTGCCAGCAAGGGCGGGAGCACCTACAATGAGCAGTTCTTC
>NA|TRBV15|NA|TRBJ2-1|15
CATSIGGSSYNEQFF
TGTGCCACCAGCATCGGAGGGAGCTCCTACAATGAGCAGTTCTTC
>NA|TRBV15|NA|TRBJ1-4|14
CATTRRATNEKLFF
TGTGCCACTACTCGGAGGGCAACTAATGAAAAACTGTTTTTT
>NA|TRBV7-6|NA|TRBJ2-1|16
CASSGEVGSGYNEQFF
TGTGCCAGCAGCGGGGAGGTGGGCAGTGGGTACAATGAGCAGTTCTTC
>TRBD1|TRBV6-6|NA|TRBJ2-6|16
CATRDRVVNGANVLTF
TGTGCCACCAGAGACAGGGTTGTGAATGGGGCCAACGTCCTGACTTTC
>NA|TRBV3-1/TRBV3-2|NA|TRBJ2-1|12
CASSQYRDEQFF
TGTGCCAGCAGCCAATATCGCGATGAGCAGTTCTTC
>TRBD2|TRBV28|NA|TRBJ2-2|19
CASSLGVGLAGWNTGELFF
TGTGCCAGCAGTTTGGGTGTCGGACTAGCGGGATGGAACACCGGGGAGCTGTTTTTT
>TRBD1|TRBV19|NA|TRBJ1-2|14
CATRLTGGYSGYTF
TGTGCCACCCGCTTGACAGGGGGTTACTCGGGCTACACCTTC
>NA|TRBV2|NA|TRBJ2-3|14
CASRDSQFTDTQYF
TGTGCCAGCCGGGACTCTCAATTCACAGATACGCAGTATTTT
>NA|TRBV28|NA|TRBJ1-5|15
CASSWGVPSNQPQHF
TGTGCCAGCAGTTGGGGAGTTCCTAGCAATCAGCCCCAGCATTTT
>TRBD1|TRBV13|NA|TRBJ2-7|18
CASSLYGTGGAHSYEQYF
TGTGCCAGCAGTCTCTATGGAACAGGGGGAGCGCACTCCTACGAGCAGTACTTC
>TRBD1|TRBV23-1|NA|TRBJ2-7|15
CASSHRTGIDYEQYF
TGCGCCAGCAGTCACCGGACAGGTATAGACTACGAGCAGTACTTC
>NA|TRBV7-8|NA|TRBJ2-2|14
CASSWGQNTGELFF
TGTGCCAGCAGCTGGGGACAAAACACCGGGGAGCTGTTTTTT
>TRBD2|TRBV10-3|NA|TRBJ2-1|19
CAISDPGLAGQSSYNEQFF
TGTGCCATCAGTGACCCGGGACTAGCGGGCCAGAGCTCCTACAATGAGCAGTTCTTC
>NA|TRBV28|few|TRBJ1-1|11
CASSPSGEAFF
TGTGCCAGCAGCCCCAGTGGTGAAGCTTTCTTT
>NA|TRBV5-1|NA|TRBJ1-4|15
CASSKTTHGGEKLFF
TGCGCCAGCAGCAAGACGACGCACGGAGGTGAAAAACTGTTTTTT
>NA|TRBV11-2|once|TRBJ2-3|16
CASSAALQGGTDTQYF
TGTGCCAGCAGCGCGGCGTTACAGGGCGGCACAGATACGCAGTATTTT
>NA|TRBV6-5|once|TRBJ2-1|15
CAIRERAAASHEQFF
TGTGCCATCCGAGAAAGGGCAGCCGCTAGCCATGAGCAGTTCTTC
>NA|TRBV27|NA|TRBJ2-7|12
CASSLDSYEQYF
TGTGCCAGCAGTTTAGACAGCTACGAGCAGTACTTC
>TRBD2|TRBV5-8|NA|TRBJ2-5|15
CASSLTGLAGETQYF
TGTGCCAGCAGCTTGACGGGACTAGCAGGGGAGACCCAGTACTTC
>TRBD1|TRBV7-3|few|TRBJ2-1|15
CASSLGQGLINEQFF
TGTGCCAGCAGCTTGGGACAGGGATTAATCAATGAGCAGTTCTTC
>TRBD2|TRBV16|NA|TRBJ2-1|15
CASSHHSGRLNEQFF
TGTGCCAGCAGCCACCATAGCGGGAGGCTTAATGAGCAGTTCTTC
>NA|TRBV5-1|NA|TRBJ2-7|13
CASSPGLPSEQYF
TGCGCCAGCAGCCCAGGGCTGCCATCCGAGCAGTACTTC
>NA|TRBV28|NA|TRBJ2-2|15
CASRIKREKAGELFF
TGTGCCAGCAGAATTAAGAGGGAAAAGGCCGGGGAGCTGTTTTTT
>TRBD1|TRBV5-1|NA|TRBJ2-7|16
CASSLSKGQGVHEQYF
TGCGCCAGCAGCTTAAGTAAAGGACAGGGGGTACACGAGCAGTACTTC
>TRBD1|TRBV11-2|NA|TRBJ2-7|15
CASSIRQGPFIEQYF
TGTGCCAGCAGCATACGACAGGGGCCCTTTATCGAGCAGTACTTC
>NA|TRBV19|NA|TRBJ2-3|13
CASSEEVTDTQYF
TGTGCCAGTAGTGAGGAAGTCACAGATACGCAGTATTTT
>NA|TRBV29-1|NA|TRBJ2-7|15
CSVEGSQASLYEQYF
TGCAGCGTTGAGGGTTCTCAGGCAAGTCTCTACGAGCAGTACTTC
>NA|TRBV5-1|once|TRBJ1-6|16
CASSLLQGSRNSPLHF
TGCGCCAGCAGCTTACTACAGGGATCTCGGAATTCACCCCTCCACTTT
>NA|TRBV18|few|TRBJ1-3|14
CASSPGRGGNTIYF
TGTGCCAGCTCACCGGGAAGGGGAGGAAACACCATATATTTT
>NA|TRBV5-6|once|TRBJ1-3|16
CASSLGPGRAGNTIYF
TGTGCCAGCAGCTTGGGCCCGGGAAGAGCTGGAAACACCATATATTTT
>NA|TRBV15|NA|TRBJ2-2|14
CATSTRQDTGELFF
TGTGCCACCAGCACCCGACAGGACACCGGGGAGCTGTTTTTT
>TRBD1|TRBV23-1|NA|TRBJ1-2|12
CASSTGVYGYTF
TGCGCCAGCAGTACAGGGGTCTATGGCTACACCTTC
>NA|TRBV5-6|NA|TRBJ2-7|14
CASSLGTTYYEQYF
TGTGCCAGCAGCTTAGGGACAACTTACTACGAGCAGTACTTC
>NA|TRBV19|NA|TRBJ2-4|12
CASNDRRNIQYF
TGTGCCAGTAACGACAGACGAAACATTCAGTACTTC
>TRBD1|TRBV7-3|NA|TRBJ2-1|15
CASSLTTGAYNEQFF
TGTGCCAGCAGCTTAACGACAGGGGCCTACAATGAGCAGTTCTTC
>NA|TRBV7-9|NA|TRBJ1-1|16
CASSLVSGGRGTEAFF
TGTGCCAGCAGCTTAGTTTCGGGGGGCCGGGGCACTGAAGCTTTCTTT
>NA|TRBV27|NA|TRBJ1-2|14
CASSPVWLNAVYTF
TGTGCCAGCAGCCCCGTTTGGTTAAATGCAGTCTACACCTTC
>NA|TRBV28|NA|TRBJ1-4|14
CASRNQGTNEKLFF
TGTGCCAGCAGAAATCAGGGGACTAATGAAAAACTGTTTTTT
>TRBD2|TRBV27|NA|TRBJ2-3|18
CASSLWAGEGASTDTQYF
TGTGCCAGCAGTTTATGGGCGGGAGAGGGTGCTAGCACAGATACGCAGTATTTT
>NA|TRBV2|NA|TRBJ2-7|14
CASKAGRQSYEQYF
TGTGCCAGCAAAGCAGGGCGGCAGTCCTACGAGCAGTACTTC